The clone carrying this T cell receptor (beta chain) was counted between two and nine times. This entry belongs to a study of blood T cell repertoires in COVID-19. Study-level information: From the United States, Italy and Spain came samples of acute and convalescent COVID-19. T cells, B-cell-depleted T cells, or PBMCs provided the cDNA or gDNA that served as material.

TCRdb's copy holds only in-frame clones and misses some; the assay was immunoSEQ multiplex PCR. The top ten clones hold 10% to 15% of a sample with 240,000 or so clones, more than 75% of them seen once. The source of this sequence is a man at least 80 years old with acute or convalescent COVID-19. Sequenced material: peripheral blood.

The CDR3: CASSVAPVGGSGNTIYF. The CDR3 bases are TGTGCCAGCAGCGTAGCGCCAGTAGGGGGCTCTGGAAACACCATATATTTT. The gene calls are TRBV9 and TRBJ1-3; D is perhaps TRBD1 (6 bases). Germline CDR1 is SGDLS and CDR2 is YYNGEE. Trimming cost V 0 bases and J 0 bases, with 13 bases left between them. The CDR3 length is 17 residues.